This T cell receptor (beta chain) was identified in a study of Graves' ophthalmopathy and Graves' hyperthyroidism (dated by TCRdb to about 2018). Describing the broader study: Peripheral blood samples were taken at the time of initial diagnosis, before any treatment was given. TCR beta repertoire signatures were used to distinguish Graves' ophthalmopathy from Graves' hyperthyroidism and to predict progression to ophthalmopathy. In total, 135 blood samples were TCR-sequenced: approximately 40 ophthalmopathy, 75 hyperthyroidism and about 17 hyperthyroidism-to-ophthalmopathy patients. To explore V-J signatures that distinguish ophthalmopathy from hyperthyroidism, a discovery set of more than 90 patients was enrolled, made up of 40 to 45 with ophthalmopathy and 55 to 65 with stable hyperthyroidism. For independent validation, a separate cohort was made up of roughly 19 hyperthyroidism patients plus 17 patients who later progressed from hyperthyroidism to ophthalmopathy. T-cell repertoires of thyroid tissue and blood were compared in six or seven hyperthyroidism patients. After sampling, hyperthyroidism patients received methimazole starting at 30 mg daily, and ophthalmopathy patients received high-dose intravenous methylprednisolone. The roughly 100 discovery patients were randomly divided into training and test sets at a 7:3 ratio. The paper's findings and limits, for the study overall: Among expanded thyroid clonotypes with frequency above 0.001, most also showed up in blood, which suggests that blood repertoires may reflect the thyroid immune response. In validation, the model predicted ophthalmopathy progression with about 70% sensitivity and roughly 72% specificity; some 13 predicted patients were CT-confirmed with GO in a median of about 6.1 months. In cross-validation, the 13-signature model distinguished ophthalmopathy from stable hyperthyroidism with about 88% sensitivity and approximately 81% specificity, and in the test set the corresponding values were approximately 80% and 68%. No statistical method was used to set the sample size in advance, and the investigators knew which group each participant was assigned to.

Patients with ophthalmopathy had moderately to severely active disease, with a Clinical Activity Score of 3 or more, a NOSPECS grade of 4 or more, and a disease duration of less than 3 months. Patients were excluded if they had other autoimmune diseases, uncontrolled infections, pregnancy or lactation. Clinical symptoms, serum thyroxine, TRAb, thyroid ultrasound and orbital computed tomography formed the basis of the diagnosis. PBMCs were isolated from around 10 ml of fresh peripheral blood by Ficoll-Paque density gradient centrifugation. Total RNA was extracted with Trizol reagent and quality-checked on an Agilent 2100 Bioanalyzer. At the junction V is shortened by 4 bases and J by 4 bases; bases outside the gene matches: 3. CDR1 and CDR2 are read off the germline V gene as KGHSH and LQKENI. From the cysteine through the phenylalanine, the CDR3 covers 13 amino acids. Just CDR3 DNA is preserved here, 39 bases in frame from base 1.

This clonotype was picked up many times. The antigen it recognizes is unknown. No qualities accompany the bases; no much larger clone lies one base away. TCR beta CDR3 regions were amplified from RNA transcripts for repertoire sequencing. The first round was an RT-PCR using HTBI primers with the Qiagen OneStep RT-PCR kit, and this first round was followed by a second-round multiplex PCR, then size selection and purification. Sequencing of the libraries was carried out on an Illumina HiSeq2000 in paired-end mode with 100 bp reads. As for how the authors treated the data: SOAPnuke was used to process the reads, removing any read that contained adapters or uncalled bases, had a mean Phred below 15, or lacked an exact match to the constant primer or identifier. High-quality paired reads were merged with COPE v1.2.5. Unique nucleotide sequences were defined as clonotypes and aligned to IMGT TRB V, D and J references using MiTCR v1.1. Analysis was restricted to V-J combinations with a frequency above 0.0001, which covered approximately 99% of repertoires. A TCR clonal expansion and chaos score per V-J combination was defined as the ratio of F50 clonal expansion to chaos observed in the TCRdist matrix. Welch's t-statistics and random forest were used to reduce features to about a dozen V-J combinations, which were fed into a naive Bayes classifier. The Morisita-Horn index was used to measure how similar the thyroid and blood repertoires were. The raw public reads went through TCRdb reprocessing: fastp at Q25, MiXCR clone calling, in-frame beta chains kept. CDR3 protein duplicates are merged, each entry listing the most common genes and DNA. In this record, the V and J calls reflect TCRdb's handling and not the investigators' own analysis. In this sample the table shows about 200,000 distinct CDR3 sequences, about 32% of which occur a single time. Approximately 9.6% of the sample comes from the top ten.

The clonotype comes from a man in his fifties with Graves' ophthalmopathy. Donor details come from another sample of the same person, matched by shared clones. The rearranged chain carries TRBV18 and TRBJ2-5; the junction holds 7 bases that match TRBD1. The material sequenced was peripheral blood. The CDR3 here reads CASSQGAGETQYF. The DNA is as follows: TGTGCCAGCTCACAGGGGGCTGGAGAGACCCAGTACTTC.